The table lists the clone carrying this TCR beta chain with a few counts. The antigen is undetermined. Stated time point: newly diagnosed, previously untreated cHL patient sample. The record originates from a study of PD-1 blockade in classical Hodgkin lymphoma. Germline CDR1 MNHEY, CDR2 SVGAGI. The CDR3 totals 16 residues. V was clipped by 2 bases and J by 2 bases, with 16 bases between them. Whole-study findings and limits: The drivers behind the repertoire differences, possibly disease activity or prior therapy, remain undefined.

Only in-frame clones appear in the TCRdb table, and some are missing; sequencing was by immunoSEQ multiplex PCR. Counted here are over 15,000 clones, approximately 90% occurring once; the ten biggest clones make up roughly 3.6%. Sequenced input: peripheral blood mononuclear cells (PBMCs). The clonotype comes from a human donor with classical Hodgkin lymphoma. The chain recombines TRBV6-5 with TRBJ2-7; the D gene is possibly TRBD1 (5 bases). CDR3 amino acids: CASSYGAPPPPYEQYF. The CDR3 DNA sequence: TGTGCCAGCAGTTACGGGGCACCACCCCCTCCCTACGAGCAGTACTTC.